These 21 T cell receptor beta chains share one sample of origin, sequenced in a study of response to subunit inactivated influenza vaccine. Using its own MiXCR run on the RT-PCR reads, TCRdb lists one record per CDR3 protein. The sample lists roughly 650,000 distinct CDR3 sequences; 13% to 15% were seen once. The starting material was PBMCs from blood, obtained around 15 days before vaccination. Receptors originate from a man aged 45-65 years who received an inactivated influenza vaccine.

This clonotype was counted many times. V usage is TRBV27 and J usage is TRBJ2-5; D is undetermined. The CDR3 sequence is 11 residues long. CDR1 is MNHEY and CDR2 is SMNVEV in the germline V gene (reference sequence). The V gene lost 6 bases and the J gene lost 1 base, with 3 bases spanning the gap. In DNA, the CDR3 is TGTGCCAGCAGGGCCCAAGAGACCCAGTACTTC. Residues: CASRAQETQYF.

This chain links TRBV24-1 with TRBJ2-5; D may correspond to TRBD1 or TRBD2 (5 bases each). CDR1 and CDR2 (germline): KGHDR, SFDVKD. Trimming removed 0 bases from V and 5 bases from J, with 15 bases in between. The CDR3 length is 16 residues. DNA for the CDR3: TGTGCCACCAGTGATTTGGGGGTGGGACGGATGGAGACCCAGTACTTC. It codes for CATSDLGVGRMETQYF.

A single count supports this clonotype. The junction departs from germline at one end; a sequencing error may be responsible. The chain couples TRBV11-2 to TRBJ2-7, with a weak D call TRBD1 (5 bases). The CDR3 runs to 14 residues. Per germline, CDR1 SGHAT and CDR2 FQNNGV. The CDR3 DNA reads TGTGCCAGCAGCGGCAGGGTTGGGTCCTACGAGCAGTCCTTC. Encoded protein: CASSGRVGSYEQSF. The full variable domain, in which reference TRBV11-2 and TRBJ2-7 provide the parts outside the CDR3, is EAGVAQSPRYKIIEKRQSVAFWCNPISGHATLYWYQQILGQGPKLLIQFQNNGVVDDSQLPKDRFSAERLKGVDSTLKIQPAKLEDSAVYLCASSGRVGSYEQSFGPGTRLTVT.

This clonotype was recorded many times. The rearrangement links TRBV5-1 to TRBJ1-4, with D possibly TRBD1 on 6 matching bases. This CDR3 spans 14 amino acids. Trimming pared 3 bases from V and 4 bases from J, leaving 10 bases between. Germline CDR1 SGHRS, CDR2 YFSETQ. CDR3 region: CASSSGTYNEKLFF. CDR3 DNA: TGCGCCAGCAGCTCCGGGACATATAATGAAAAACTGTTTTTT.

V is TRBV12-3 or TRBV12-4 and J is TRBJ2-2; D unclear. Trimming cost V 6 bases and J 3 bases, with 11 bases left between them. The CDR3 is 14 residues long. Written as DNA, the CDR3 is TGTGCCAGCAGGTTTCTTCGCCACACCGGGGAGCTGTTTTTT. This encodes CASRFLRHTGELFF.

V gene TRBV19 combines with J gene TRBJ1-1; D not certain. CDR1 and CDR2 from the germline V gene are LNHDA and SQIVND (reference sequence). Trimming stripped 3 bases from V and 1 base from J, with 9 bases between. The CDR3 totals 14 residues. The CDR3 loop reads CASSIELPNTEAFF. The DNA for the CDR3 is TGTGCCAGTAGTATTGAGCTACCGAACACTGAAGCTTTCTTT. Full variable domain (outside the CDR3, taken from reference TRBV19 and TRBJ1-1): DGGITQSPKYLFRKEGQNVTLSCEQNLNHDAMYWYRQDPGQGLRLIYYSQIVNDFQKGDIAEGYSVSREKKESFPLTVTSAQKNPTAFYLCASSIELPNTEAFFGQGTRLTVV.

The chain recombines TRBV20-1 with TRBJ2-1, with 7 bases identical to TRBD2. Trimming removed 2 bases from V and 6 bases from J; junction bases left unmatched: 4. The CDR3 spans 13 residues. The V gene's germline CDR1 is DFQATT and CDR2 SNEGSKA (reference sequence). CDR3 in amino acids: CSARPTGGNEQFF. The CDR3 DNA is TGCAGTGCTAGACCCACGGGGGGCAATGAGCAGTTCTTC.

This clonotype showed up just a few times. The chain has TRBV4-1 and TRBJ1-6; D ambiguous. Germline CDR1 MGHRA, CDR2 YSYEKL. The CDR3 length is 15 residues. V shed 1 base and J shed 7 bases, with 11 bases lying between them. The CDR3 DNA reads TGCGCCAGCAGCCAAGGAAGGCAGGTGAATTCACCCCTCCACTTT. Protein: CASSQGRQVNSPLHF.

The J gene is TRBJ2-5, the V gene TRBV5-8; D assignment may be TRBD1 or TRBD2 (5 bases each). Germline V gene lookup returns CDR1 SGHTS and CDR2 YDEGEE. The CDR3 sequence is 14 residues long. Trimming stripped 6 bases from V and 5 bases from J, with 17 bases between. CDR3 amino acids: CASIRWGREETQYF. The CDR3 DNA follows: TGTGCCAGCATCCGATGGGGCAGGGAGGAGACCCAGTACTTC.

This clonotype was detected a few times. The rearrangement links TRBV20-1 to TRBJ2-7; D remains unclear. Germline CDR1 DFQATT, CDR2 SNEGSKA (reference sequence). The V end was cut by 3 bases, the J end by 1 base, with 7 bases between. The CDR3 consists of 12 residues. The CDR3 here is CSASADSYEQYF. DNA of the CDR3: TGCAGTGCTAGTGCGGATTCCTACGAGCAGTACTTC.

This clonotype was seen a few times. The V call is TRBV11-1, the J call TRBJ2-6; no clear D. Trimming stripped 5 bases from V and 0 bases from J, with 17 bases between. CDR3 length equals 18 residues. CDR1 is SGHAT, CDR2 FQDESV, per germline (reference sequence). The CDR3 region is CASSDLPELYSGANVLTF. The CDR3 DNA reads TGTGCCAGCAGCGACTTGCCAGAACTATACTCTGGGGCCAACGTCCTGACTTTC. Variable domain in full (rest from reference TRBV11-1 and TRBJ2-6): EAEVAQSPRYKITEKSQAVAFWCDPISGHATLYWYRQILGQGPELLVQFQDESVVDDSQLPKDRFSAERLKGVDSTLKIQPAELGDSAMYLCASSDLPELYSGANVLTFGAGSRLTVL.

This sequence joins TRBV20-1 and TRBJ2-7, with 8 bases aligning to TRBD1. CDR3 size: 14 residues. V dropped 3 bases and J dropped 6; count of bases not matched to a gene: 10. CDR1 and CDR2 (germline): DFQATT, SNEGSKA (reference sequence). The CDR3 sequence is CSASSAQGAREQYF. The CDR3 DNA sequence: TGCAGTGCTAGCTCAGCGCAGGGGGCGCGCGAGCAGTACTTC.

The chain combines TRBV4-2 with TRBJ2-7; 9 bases are shared with TRBD2. Germline CDR1 LGHNA, CDR2 YNFKEQ. The CDR3 spans 16 residues. With V trimmed by 2 bases and J by 0 bases, 5 bases remained unmatched. CDR3 sequence: CASSQTTSGSSYEQYF. DNA of the CDR3: TGTGCCAGCAGCCAAACGACTAGCGGCAGCTCCTACGAGCAGTACTTC.

In this sample, this clonotype turned up many times. The rearrangement uses TRBV7-9 and TRBJ1-1, with D perhaps TRBD1 (6 bases). CDR1 and CDR2 (germline): SEHNR, FQNEAQ (reference sequence). The CDR3 consists of 12 residues. V was cut by 3 bases and J by 5 bases, with 7 bases left in between. CDR3 DNA: TGTGCCAGCAGCTTGGGGGCGACTGAAGCTTTCTTT. This translates into CASSLGATEAFF.

The chain employs TRBV6-1 and TRBJ2-4; D gene uncertain. This CDR3 is built from 15 residues. Germline V gives CDR1 MNHNS, CDR2 SASEGT. The germline V and J ends were trimmed by 6 bases and 0 bases, with 12 bases remaining between them. The DNA for the CDR3 is TGTGCCAGCAGCCGAGACGACTTAGCCAAAAACATTCAGTACTTC. Its protein product is CASSRDDLAKNIQYF.

A few counts support this clonotype. The J gene is TRBJ2-5, the V gene TRBV4-1, with D perhaps matching TRBD2 (6 bases). V was pared by 5 bases and J by 6 bases, with 16 bases between. The CDR3 is made up of 14 amino acids. Germline V gene data show CDR1 as MGHRA and CDR2 as YSYEKL. CDR3 in DNA: TGCGCCAGCAGCGCGTCAACGGGGGTGAAGACCCAGTACTTC. Its protein product is CASSASTGVKTQYF.

This clonotype appeared a few times. The chain couples TRBV4-1 to TRBJ2-3, with 9 bases that match TRBD1. V shed 1 base, J shed 5 bases, and the junction held 7 bases outside the gene matches. From germline, CDR1 is MGHRA and CDR2 YSYEKL. CDR3 length: 16 residues. The CDR3 protein is CASSQVVNRGQDTQYF. DNA for the CDR3: TGCGCCAGCAGCCAAGTTGTAAACAGGGGGCAAGATACGCAGTATTTT.

This rearrangement joins TRBV19 to TRBJ1-1, with a possible D match to TRBD1 (5 bases). CDR3 length equals 14 residues. V was clipped by 6 bases and J by 1 base, with 12 bases between them. CDR1 is LNHDA, CDR2 SQIVND, per germline (reference sequence). CDR3 loop: CASRVGRKNTEAFF. In DNA form, the CDR3 reads TGTGCCAGTAGAGTGGGACGGAAGAACACTGAAGCTTTCTTT.

This rearrangement joins TRBV6-5 to TRBJ1-5; TRBD1 might be the D (6 bases). V was pared by 3 bases and J by 1 base, with 13 bases between. Germline CDR1 MNHEY, CDR2 SVGAGI. This CDR3 comprises 16 residues. As DNA, the CDR3 is TGTGCCAGCAGTTATGGGGGGGCGGGGAGCAATCAGCCCCAGCATTTT. Residues: CASSYGGAGSNQPQHF.

This clonotype was picked up many times. CDR3: CASRKSGTAYNEQFF. The DNA of the CDR3 is TGTGCCAGTAGGAAGTCCGGGACAGCCTACAATGAGCAGTTCTTC. The V and J genes are TRBV19 and TRBJ2-1, with 7 bases that match TRBD1. This CDR3 spans 15 amino acids. CDR1 is LNHDA and CDR2 is SQIVND in the germline V gene (reference sequence). The ends lost 6 bases at V and 2 bases at J; junction bases unmatched: 7.

The rearrangement joins TRBV20-1 to TRBJ1-2; 7 bases align to TRBD1. Unmatched junction bases numbered 10, after V lost 5 bases and J lost 7 bases. CDR1 and CDR2 (germline): DFQATT, SNEGSKA (reference sequence). The CDR3 totals 13 residues. The CDR3: CSADPQGMGGYTF. The CDR3 DNA is TGCAGTGCTGACCCACAGGGGATGGGTGGCTACACCTTC.